A single TCR beta chain is shown here with its context. This sample stems from a study of technical replicates of blood from several donors. V lost 0 bases, J lost 5 bases, and 5 bases stayed unmatched. The germline V gene has CDR1 SGHAT and CDR2 FQNNGV. The CDR3 length is 15 residues. TCRdb's copy holds only in-frame clones and misses some; the assay was immunoSEQ multiplex PCR. Of 95,000 or so clones in the sample, about 95% were seen once. The chain couples TRBV11-2 to TRBJ1-1; 8 nucleotides match TRBD1. This sequence originates from a human donor in good health. Input material: T cells isolated from PBMCs. In nucleotides, the CDR3 is TGTGCCAGCAGCTTAGATCCAGGGGGCAGGACTGAAGCTTTCTTT. Translation: CASSLDPGGRTEAFF. The full variable domain, its missing parts supplied by reference TRBV11-2 and TRBJ1-1, is EAGVAQSPRYKIIEKRQSVAFWCNPISGHATLYWYQQILGQGPKLLIQFQNNGVVDDSQLPKDRFSAERLKGVDSTLKIQPAKLEDSAVYLCASSLDPGGRTEAFFGQGTRLTVV.